This T cell receptor beta chain was retrieved from a study of blood T cell repertoires in COVID-19. Study context: T cells, B-cell-depleted T cells, or PBMCs provided the cDNA or gDNA that served as material.

This clone was observed a single time. Data came from immunoSEQ multiplex PCR; TCRdb stores just in-frame clones and leaves some out. The table records roughly 210,000 clones, around 89% of them present only once. This CDR3 has 14 amino acids. Trimming took off 2 bases at V and 2 bases at J, with 10 bases between the two ends. CDR1 is KGHSH, CDR2 LQKENI, per germline. The clonotype comes from a man between 65 and 80 years old with acute or convalescent COVID-19. The chain uses TRBV18 and TRBJ2-7; D not resolved. The sequenced material came from peripheral blood. The CDR3 is CASSPTASTYEQYF. DNA for the CDR3: TGTGCCAGCTCACCAACCGCCAGTACCTACGAGCAGTACTTC.